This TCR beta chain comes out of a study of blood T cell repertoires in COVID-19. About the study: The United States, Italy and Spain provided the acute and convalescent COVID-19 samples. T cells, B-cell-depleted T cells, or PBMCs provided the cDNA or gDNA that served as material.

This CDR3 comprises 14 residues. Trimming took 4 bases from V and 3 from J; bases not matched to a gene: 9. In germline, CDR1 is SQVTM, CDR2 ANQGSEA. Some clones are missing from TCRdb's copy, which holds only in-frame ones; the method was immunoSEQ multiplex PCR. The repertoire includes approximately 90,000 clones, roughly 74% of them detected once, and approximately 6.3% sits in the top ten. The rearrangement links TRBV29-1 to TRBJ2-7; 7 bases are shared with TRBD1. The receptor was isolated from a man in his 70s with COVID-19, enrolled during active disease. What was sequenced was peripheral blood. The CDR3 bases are TGCAGCGTTGTAGCCAACAGGGGCGGCTACGAGCAGTACTTC. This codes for CSVVANRGGYEQYF.